This TCR beta chain was sequenced in a study of blood T cell repertoires in COVID-19. Across the whole study: Spain, Italy and the United States supplied samples that represented acute and convalescent COVID-19. PBMCs, B-cell-depleted T cells, or T cells were the source of the cDNA or gDNA that made up the material.

Membership in each cohort depended on participant-reported clinical history. This clone was detected only once. This CDR3 is built from 16 residues. V shed 1 base, J shed 5 bases, and the junction held 11 bases outside the gene matches. Per germline, CDR1 LGHNA and CDR2 YNFKEQ. Authors' analysis steps: Amplification of reference gene primers provided the estimated nucleated cell counts. The protocol was immunoSEQ multiplex PCR, while the TCRdb copy is restricted to in-frame clones and leaves out a portion. Clone size and V and J calls were adopted from that table, with D and trimming inferred from the DNA. Seen here are around 200,000 clones, around 86% observed once, and the top ten hold about 6%.

The specimen was PBMCs or T cells enriched from blood (not recorded which). The chain joins TRBV4-2 to TRBJ2-7; 7 bases are a match to TRBD2. The source is a middle-aged man with acute COVID-19. The DNA of the CDR3 is TGTGCCAGCAGCCAAGTGACATGGGAGGGCCTAAACGAGCAGTACTTC. This gives the protein CASSQVTWEGLNEQYF.